A single sample gave rise to the 22 T cell receptor beta chains below, sequenced in a study of T cell repertoires in cytomegalovirus infection. One entry per CDR3 protein, called by TCRdb with MiXCR from the reads. The data contain around 490,000 distinct CDR3 sequences, about 30% of them singletons. The sequencing sample was made of PBMCs. The receptors were sampled from a human donor in good health (CMV status not recorded). Some clones in this sample may be carry-over from other donors' samples.

The chain employs TRBV11-3 and TRBJ2-2, with D possibly being TRBD1 (6 bases). The germline gives CDR1 SGHNT, CDR2 YENEEA. The CDR3 loop spans 16 amino acids. V was cut by 3 bases and J by 4 bases, with 15 bases left in between. This CDR3 reads CASSFGRGGGTGELFF. The CDR3 DNA reads TGTGCCAGCAGCTTCGGCAGGGGCGGAGGCACCGGGGAGCTGTTTTTT.

This clonotype was counted only a few times. The chain has TRBV7-9 and TRBJ2-5; D gene uncertain. Trimming took 0 bases from V and 2 from J, leaving 10 bases between them. The CDR3 has 15 amino acids. The V gene's germline CDR1 is SEHNR and CDR2 FQNEAQ (reference sequence). In DNA form, the CDR3 reads TGTGCCAGCAGCTTAGCTTCCAGCAGACAAGAGACCCAGTACTTC. Protein sequence: CASSLASSRQETQYF. Supplemented by reference TRBV7-9 and TRBJ2-5, the full variable domain reads DTGVSQNPRHKITKRGQNVTFRCDPISEHNRLYWYRQTLGQGPEFLTYFQNEAQLEKSRLLSDRFSAERPKGSFSTLEIQRTEQGDSAMYLCASSLASSRQETQYFGPGTRLLVL.

This clonotype was recorded at least ten times. The rearrangement uses TRBV7-3 and TRBJ1-1; D remains unclear. Germline CDR1 is SGHTA and CDR2 is FQGTGA. V was cut by 6 bases and J by 8 bases, with 16 bases left in between. The CDR3 totals 13 residues. DNA for the CDR3: TGTGCCAGCAGTCTCAACCCTGCTGAAGAAGCTTTCTTT. It encodes CASSLNPAEEAFF.

This clonotype was counted a few times. The chain employs TRBV5-4 and TRBJ2-2; a possible D gene is TRBD2 (7 bases). Germline values: CDR1 SGHNT, CDR2 YYREEE (reference sequence). Trimming took 0 bases from V and 6 from J, leaving 21 bases between them. The CDR3 runs to 18 residues. In nucleotides, the CDR3 is TGTGCCAGCAGCTTGGGCGGTGGCGGGGGCTCGGGCGCCGGGGAGCTGTTTTTT. Translated: CASSLGGGGGSGAGELFF. The full variable domain, completed using reference TRBV5-4 and TRBJ2-2, is ETGVTQSPTHLIKTRGQQVTLRCSSQSGHNTVSWYQQALGQGPQFIFQYYREEENGRGNFPPRFSGLQFPNYSSELNVNALELDDSALYLCASSLGGGGGSGAGELFFGEGSRLTVL.

This clonotype has a handful of counts. This chain uses TRBV6-1 with TRBJ2-3; tentatively, D is TRBD1 (6 bases). Trimming removed 0 bases at V and 6 bases at J, with 16 bases between. Germline V gene lookup returns CDR1 MNHNS and CDR2 SASEGT. CDR3 length equals 16 residues. The CDR3 nucleotides read TGTGCCAGCAGTGAAGCAGGGACGGCCAGGGGCGATACGCAGTATTTT. It specifies CASSEAGTARGDTQYF.

The gene calls are TRBV27 and TRBJ2-3; D possibly corresponds to TRBD1 (6 bases). The CDR3 spans 16 residues. Trimming shortened V by 5 bases and J by 4 bases, and 19 bases separated the two germline ends. Germline V gives CDR1 MNHEY, CDR2 SMNVEV (reference sequence). Written as DNA, the CDR3 is TGTGCCAGCAGTGTTTCGTGGGACACAAGCCCAGATACGCAGTATTTT. It encodes CASSVSWDTSPDTQYF.

This clonotype was detected a few times. CDR3 DNA sequence: TGTGCCAGCAGCATCGACAATTCCGGGGAGCTGTTTTTT. Amino acids: CASSIDNSGELFF. The chain employs TRBV7-7 and TRBJ2-2; D gene unclear. The V end lost 5 bases, the J end lost 6 bases, and 10 bases lay between the germline ends. Germline-derived CDR1 and CDR2 are SSHAT and FNYEAQ (reference sequence). The CDR3 runs to 13 residues.

This rearrangement joins TRBV20-1 to TRBJ2-5; D unclear. Trimming removed 5 bases at V and 0 bases at J, with 16 bases between. CDR3 length equals 15 residues. From germline, CDR1 is DFQATT and CDR2 SNEGSKA (reference sequence). The CDR3: CSAFIPGDNQETQYF. In DNA, the CDR3 is TGCAGTGCTTTCATACCCGGAGACAACCAAGAGACCCAGTACTTC.

This clonotype appeared a few times. The rearrangement links TRBV2 to TRBJ1-2; 7 bases align to TRBD1. Trimming cost V 3 bases and J 7 bases; bases outside gene matches: 11. Looked up from germline, CDR1 is SNHLY and CDR2 is FYNNEI. The CDR3 has 15 amino acids. CDR3 loop: CASSDQQGGERGYTF. The CDR3 DNA sequence: TGTGCCAGCAGTGATCAACAAGGGGGCGAGCGTGGCTACACCTTC.

The V call is TRBV20-1, the J call TRBJ1-1; D is perhaps TRBD1 (5 bases). Trimming took 6 bases from V and 0 from J, leaving 17 bases between them. This CDR3 is 15 amino acids long. Looked up from germline, CDR1 is DFQATT and CDR2 is SNEGSKA (reference sequence). The CDR3 DNA is TGCAGTGCCACCGCCGGGGACCCTATGAACACTGAAGCTTTCTTT. This translates into CSATAGDPMNTEAFF.

About this clonotype: The junction departs from germline at one end; a sequencing error may be responsible. The chain carries TRBV11-2 and TRBJ2-1; TRBD2 matches 7 bases. The CDR3 sequence is 14 residues long. Germline CDR1 SGHAT, CDR2 FQNNGV. Here the CDR3 DNA reads TGTGCCAGCAGCTTACTAGCGGACTACAATGTGCAGTTCTTC. Translating gives CASSLLADYNVQFF.

The chain couples TRBV12-3 or TRBV12-4 to TRBJ1-4; weak D call: TRBD1 (5 bases). Deletions cut 3 bases from V and 0 bases from J, with 11 bases between. The CDR3 runs to 16 residues. CDR3 coding DNA: TGTGCCAGCAGTTTTGGAGTAGGGGCAACTAATGAAAAACTGTTTTTT. It translates to CASSFGVGATNEKLFF.

This clonotype was detected many times. CDR3 nucleotides: TGTGCCAGCAGCCTCACCGGGACTAGCGCGACACGGGGGACCGGGGAGCTGTTTTTT. This codes for CASSLTGTSATRGTGELFF. J is TRBJ2-2 and V is TRBV7-2, with 10 bases fitting TRBD2. Germline CDR1 SGHTA, CDR2 FQGNSA. With V trimmed by 5 bases and J by 5 bases, 17 bases remained unmatched. This CDR3 region has 19 residues.

The rearrangement links TRBV29-1 to TRBJ2-7, with D tentatively TRBD1 (6 bases). The CDR3 sequence is 13 residues long. Per the germline V gene, CDR1 is SQVTM and CDR2 is ANQGSEA. V was clipped by 3 bases and J by 6 bases, with 15 bases between them. The CDR3 nucleotides read TGCAGCGTTGATTTGGGACAAGGAGCCGAGCAGTACTTC. Translated: CSVDLGQGAEQYF.

This clonotype came up many times. The rearrangement links TRBV4-3 to TRBJ1-2; 9 positions match TRBD1. The CDR3 loop spans 14 amino acids. Trimming removed 3 bases from V and 8 bases from J; junction bases left unmatched: 7. CDR1 is LGHNA, CDR2 YSLEER, per germline. In nucleotides, the CDR3 is TGCGCCAGCAGCCACACCACAGGGGGCGGCGGCTACACCTTC. Translation: CASSHTTGGGGYTF.

J is TRBJ2-3 and V is TRBV2; the D call may be TRBD1 or TRBD2 (5 bases each). V was trimmed by 8 bases and J by 3 bases, leaving 15 bases between them. The CDR3 totals 14 residues. Germline CDR1 is SNHLY and CDR2 is FYNNEI. The DNA for the CDR3 is TGTGCCAGCGCCGCCGGGACCATTACAGATACGCAGTATTTT. Translating gives CASAAGTITDTQYF.

The J gene is TRBJ1-1, the V gene TRBV9; D is unresolved. Germline V gene data show CDR1 as SGDLS and CDR2 as YYNGEE. With 1 base removed from V and 3 bases from J, the gap between germline ends came to 10 bases. This CDR3 spans 14 amino acids. CDR3 sequence: CASSVLPGDTEAFF. In DNA, the CDR3 is TGTGCCAGCAGCGTACTCCCCGGAGACACTGAAGCTTTCTTT.

This clonotype was counted between two and nine times. The chain carries TRBV7-9 and TRBJ1-5; D might be TRBD1 (6 bases). This CDR3 has 16 residues. The germline CDR1 and CDR2 sequences are SEHNR and FQNEAQ (reference sequence). V lost 8 bases, J lost 1 base, and 18 bases lay in between. CDR3 nucleotide sequence: TGTGCCAGCGGCCCCGGGGGGGGCCTGAGCAATCAGCCCCAGCATTTT. Protein: CASGPGGGLSNQPQHF. The full variable domain, its missing parts supplied by reference TRBV7-9 and TRBJ1-5, is DTGVSQNPRHKITKRGQNVTFRCDPISEHNRLYWYRQTLGQGPEFLTYFQNEAQLEKSRLLSDRFSAERPKGSFSTLEIQRTEQGDSAMYLCASGPGGGLSNQPQHFGDGTRLSIL.

The V and J genes are TRBV2 and TRBJ1-5; a weak D match, TRBD1 (6 bases). Germline V CDR1 and CDR2: SNHLY, FYNNEI. V was trimmed by 6 bases and J by 0 bases, leaving 18 bases between them. The CDR3 length is 17 residues. This CDR3 is CASRPRTVGYSNQPQHF. DNA of the CDR3: TGTGCCAGCAGACCCCGGACAGTTGGCTATAGCAATCAGCCCCAGCATTTT. Full variable domain (rest looked up from reference TRBV2 and TRBJ1-5): EPEVTQTPSHQVTQMGQEVILRCVPISNHLYFYWYRQILGQKVEFLVSFYNNEISEKSEIFDDQFSVERPDGSNFTLKIRSTKLEDSAMYFCASRPRTVGYSNQPQHFGDGTRLSIL.

This clonotype has only one observation. V gene TRBV5-1 combines with J gene TRBJ2-5; unclear D gene. The V gene lost 0 bases and the J gene lost 3 bases, with 9 bases spanning the gap. Germline values: CDR1 SGHRS, CDR2 YFSETQ. This CDR3 has 14 residues. The CDR3 here is CASSLVTVEETQYF. For the CDR3, the DNA is TGCGCCAGCAGCTTGGTCACGGTCGAAGAGACCCAGTACTTC.

This clonotype was picked up a small number of times. The chain uses TRBV20-1 and TRBJ2-7, with TRBD2 identical over 12 bases. V gave up 7 bases and J gave up 4 bases; unmatched junction bases: 8. Germline V gene sequence: CDR1 DFQATT, CDR2 SNEGSKA (reference sequence). CDR3 length: 14 residues. The CDR3 DNA sequence: TGCAGTGTCCCGACTAGCGGGAGTGCGTACGAGCAGTACTTC. Translating it yields CSVPTSGSAYEQYF.

In its sample, this clonotype was seen many times. The chain links TRBV7-2 to TRBJ1-2; TRBD1 aligns across 7 bases. CDR3 length: 15 residues. The J segment lost 1 base and the V segment lost 5 bases, leaving 7 bases of the junction unmatched. Germline V gives CDR1 SGHTA, CDR2 FQGNSA. The CDR3 DNA follows: TGTGCCAGCAGCCTGATTACAGGGGATAACTATGGCTACACCTTC. Translating it yields CASSLITGDNYGYTF.